Included here is one TCR beta chain sequence, with context. The antigen is undetermined. The CDR3 sequence is 16 residues long. Germline assignment: CDR1 SEHNR and CDR2 FQNEAQ (reference sequence). Trimming took 2 bases from V and 6 from J, leaving 19 bases between them. This sample is drawn from a study of shared clonotypes between healthy human individuals. Donors, without exception, were Caucasian adults residing in Nashville, Tennessee. The investigators split CD4+ cells into a CD45RA+ naive subset and a CD45RA-negative memory subset. Only in-frame clones appear in the TCRdb table, and some are missing; sequencing was by immunoSEQ multiplex PCR. The top ten clones hold over 1% of a sample with approximately 1,500,000 clones, around 97% of them seen once. Overall study results and limits: Relative to clonotypes present in all four donors, those not shared had lower generation probabilities. Sampling was confined to blood; repertoires within tissues likely differ.

The receptor was isolated from a man aged 30-40 years in good health. This rearrangement joins TRBV7-9 to TRBJ1-1; D possibly corresponds to TRBD1 (5 bases). Sequencing was done on a sample of naive CD4+ T cells sorted from blood. Subset of the sample: CD45RA+ positively selected. The CDR3 here is CASSLFAHRSGPEAFF. The CDR3 coding sequence is TGTGCCAGCAGCTTATTTGCACACAGGTCAGGGCCTGAAGCTTTCTTT.